This paragraph reports one T cell receptor beta chain. The data belong to a study of T cell changes during pregnancy in multiple sclerosis. Profiling relied on immunoSEQ multiplex PCR, and the TCRdb table lists in-frame clones only, not all of them. Counted here are approximately 60,000 clones, roughly 90% occurring once; the ten biggest clones make up around 2.3%. With V trimmed by 4 bases and J by 6 bases, 12 bases remained unmatched. Germline assignment: CDR1 SGHNT and CDR2 YENEEA. The CDR3 length is 16 residues. The chain has TRBV11-3 and TRBJ2-3, with 8 bases lining up with TRBD2. The starting material was peripheral blood, obtained in the first trimester of pregnancy. The sequence came from a female donor with multiple sclerosis, enrolled in a pregnancy study. CDR3 coding DNA: TGTGCCAGCAGCTCTATAGCGGGAACTTCCCCGGATACGCAGTATTTT. Protein: CASSSIAGTSPDTQYF. The whole variable domain, filled in from reference TRBV11-3 and TRBJ2-3, reads EAGVVQSPRYKIIEKKQPVAFWCNPISGHNTLYWYLQNLGQGPELLIRYENEEAVDDSQLPKDRFSAERLKGVDSTLKIQPAELGDSAVYLCASSSIAGTSPDTQYFGPGTRLTVL.